Listed below are T cell receptor beta chains from one sample, sequenced in a study of OX40 agonist ivuxolimab in advanced cancers. TCRdb's copy holds only in-frame clones and misses some; the assay was immunoSEQ multiplex PCR. Among under 20,000 clones, over 80% were seen once, and the ten largest hold around a third. The material sequenced was CD4+ or CD8+ T cells sorted from blood, taken in a trial of the OX40 agonist ivuxolimab. The receptor set was obtained from an adult with an advanced solid tumor such as melanoma, head and neck, liver or kidney cancer. Each CDR3 is given with its conserved first and last residue. The order of the fields is D gene, clone size, J gene, V gene, CDR3 protein, CDR3 DNA. A D gene is named only where the DNA matches it firmly. Clone size is shown for a subset of rows, as once, few, many or a class of expanded clone.

D gene: -; clone size: -; J gene: TRBJ2-3; V gene: TRBV28; CDR3 protein: CASSLGGGTDTQYF; CDR3 DNA: TGTGCCAGCAGTTTAGGAGGAGGCACAGATACGCAGTATTTT
D gene: -; clone size: -; J gene: TRBJ1-5; V gene: TRBV19; CDR3 protein: CASSIGVYSNQPQHF; CDR3 DNA: TGTGCCAGTAGTATAGGGGTCTATAGCAATCAGCCCCAGCATTTT
D gene: -; clone size: once; J gene: TRBJ2-1; V gene: TRBV9; CDR3 protein: CASSGNRKGEQFF; CDR3 DNA: TGTGCCAGCAGCGGAAACAGGAAAGGTGAGCAGTTCTTC
D gene: -; clone size: -; J gene: TRBJ2-7; V gene: TRBV9; CDR3 protein: CASSVEVSSYEQYF; CDR3 DNA: TGTGCCAGCAGCGTAGAAGTTAGCTCCTACGAGCAGTACTTC
D gene: -; clone size: -; J gene: TRBJ2-7; V gene: TRBV5-1; CDR3 protein: CASSQGPHEQYF; CDR3 DNA: TGCGCCAGCAGTCAGGGGCCCCACGAGCAGTACTTC
D gene: -; clone size: -; J gene: TRBJ2-1; V gene: TRBV14; CDR3 protein: CASSQEWGVGSYEQFF; CDR3 DNA: TGTGCCAGCAGCCAAGAGTGGGGAGTTGGATCGTATGAGCAGTTCTTC
D gene: -; clone size: few; J gene: TRBJ1-1; V gene: TRBV19; CDR3 protein: CASSPGTMMNTEAFF; CDR3 DNA: TGTGCCAGTAGTCCCGGGACAATGATGAACACTGAAGCTTTCTTT
D gene: TRBD1; clone size: -; J gene: TRBJ1-1; V gene: TRBV5-1; CDR3 protein: CASSFSGTENTEAFF; CDR3 DNA: TGCGCCAGCAGTTTTTCCGGGACAGAGAACACTGAAGCTTTCTTT
D gene: -; clone size: few; J gene: TRBJ2-2; V gene: TRBV19; CDR3 protein: CASRLLAGELFF; CDR3 DNA: TGTGCCAGTAGGTTGTTGGCCGGGGAGCTGTTTTTT
D gene: -; clone size: -; J gene: TRBJ1-1; V gene: TRBV11-2; CDR3 protein: CAIAGSTEAFF; CDR3 DNA: TGTGCCATTGCGGGAAGCACTGAAGCTTTCTTT
D gene: TRBD1; clone size: -; J gene: TRBJ2-3; V gene: TRBV5-1; CDR3 protein: CASSSGLPGQGVTDTQYF; CDR3 DNA: TGCGCCAGCAGCTCGGGACTACCGGGACAGGGTGTCACAGATACGCAGTATTTT
D gene: -; clone size: -; J gene: TRBJ2-5; V gene: TRBV7-9; CDR3 protein: CASSTWTVQETQYF; CDR3 DNA: TGTGCCAGCAGCACTTGGACGGTTCAAGAGACCCAGTACTTC
D gene: -; clone size: -; J gene: TRBJ1-2; V gene: TRBV4-3; CDR3 protein: CASSQDTGGHGYTF; CDR3 DNA: TGCGCCAGCAGCCAAGATACCGGGGGCCATGGCTACACCTTC
D gene: TRBD2; clone size: -; J gene: TRBJ2-1; V gene: TRBV25-1; CDR3 protein: CASSEWAGEGEQFF; CDR3 DNA: TGTGCCAGCAGTGAATGGGCGGGAGAAGGTGAGCAGTTCTTC
D gene: -; clone size: -; J gene: TRBJ2-7; V gene: TRBV4-3; CDR3 protein: CASSPSSLPYEQYF; CDR3 DNA: TGCGCCAGCAGCCCTAGTAGTTTACCCTACGAGCAGTACTTC
D gene: TRBD1; clone size: medium-sized; J gene: TRBJ2-3; V gene: TRBV11-3; CDR3 protein: CASSPTGMSTDTQYF; CDR3 DNA: TGTGCCAGCAGCCCGACAGGGATGAGCACAGATACGCAGTATTTT
D gene: -; clone size: once; J gene: TRBJ2-1; V gene: TRBV6-6; CDR3 protein: CASSYPGYNEQFF; CDR3 DNA: TGTGCCAGCAGTTACCCCGGATACAATGAGCAGTTCTTC
D gene: -; clone size: -; J gene: TRBJ1-5; V gene: TRBV6-1; CDR3 protein: CASSASGSEGNQPQHF; CDR3 DNA: TGTGCCAGCAGTGCATCCGGGAGCGAAGGCAATCAGCCCCAGCATTTT
D gene: -; clone size: -; J gene: TRBJ1-1; V gene: TRBV6-5; CDR3 protein: CASRFLTENTEAFF; CDR3 DNA: TGTGCCAGCAGATTCTTGACAGAAAACACTGAAGCTTTCTTT
D gene: TRBD1; clone size: once; J gene: TRBJ1-5; V gene: TRBV19; CDR3 protein: CASSTTGFQPQHF; CDR3 DNA: TGTGCCAGTAGTACGACAGGGTTTCAGCCCCAGCATTTT
D gene: -; clone size: -; J gene: TRBJ2-6; V gene: TRBV7-9; CDR3 protein: CASSFGSGANVLTF; CDR3 DNA: TGTGCCAGCAGCTTCGGGTCTGGGGCCAACGTCCTGACTTTC
D gene: -; clone size: -; J gene: TRBJ1-1; V gene: TRBV29-1; CDR3 protein: CSVLEATGAFF; CDR3 DNA: TGCAGCGTATTGGAGGCCACTGGAGCTTTCTTT
D gene: TRBD2; clone size: -; J gene: TRBJ2-3; V gene: TRBV9; CDR3 protein: CASTSGTSGSADTQYF; CDR3 DNA: TGTGCCAGCACCTCCGGGACTAGCGGGAGTGCAGATACGCAGTATTTT
D gene: -; clone size: -; J gene: TRBJ2-7; V gene: TRBV27; CDR3 protein: CASGDRPPYEQYF; CDR3 DNA: TGTGCCAGCGGCGATCGACCTCCATACGAGCAGTACTTC
D gene: -; clone size: few; J gene: TRBJ2-7; V gene: TRBV19; CDR3 protein: CASSIARAYEQYF; CDR3 DNA: TGTGCCAGTAGTATCGCCAGGGCCTACGAGCAGTACTTC
D gene: TRBD2; clone size: -; J gene: TRBJ2-1; V gene: TRBV7-6; CDR3 protein: CASSLATGLAGGRYNEQFF; CDR3 DNA: TGTGCCAGCAGCTTAGCGACCGGACTAGCGGGAGGGCGTTACAATGAGCAGTTCTTC
D gene: -; clone size: -; J gene: TRBJ1-5; V gene: TRBV27; CDR3 protein: CASSLYREGTPGQPQHF; CDR3 DNA: TGTGCCAGCAGTTTATACCGGGAGGGGACCCCGGGGCAGCCCCAGCATTTT
D gene: -; clone size: -; J gene: TRBJ1-4; V gene: TRBV19; CDR3 protein: CASEKSGAANEKLFF; CDR3 DNA: TGTGCCAGCGAAAAGTCGGGGGCAGCTAATGAAAAACTGTTTTTT
D gene: -; clone size: -; J gene: TRBJ2-1; V gene: TRBV5-4; CDR3 protein: CASSFYQLSSYNEQFF; CDR3 DNA: TGTGCCAGCAGCTTCTATCAGCTCAGCTCCTACAATGAGCAGTTCTTC
D gene: -; clone size: -; J gene: TRBJ1-5; V gene: TRBV2; CDR3 protein: CASSFRDSPLRQPQHF; CDR3 DNA: TGTGCCAGCAGTTTCCGGGACTCTCCCTTAAGGCAGCCCCAGCATTTT
D gene: TRBD2; clone size: -; J gene: TRBJ2-7; V gene: TRBV15; CDR3 protein: CATSRYREGGSEQYF; CDR3 DNA: TGTGCCACCAGCAGATACCGGGAGGGAGGTTCCGAGCAGTACTTC
D gene: -; clone size: -; J gene: TRBJ2-2; V gene: TRBV2; CDR3 protein: CAIPRGMETGELFF; CDR3 DNA: TGTGCCATACCCCGGGGGATGGAAACCGGGGAGCTGTTTTTT
D gene: TRBD2; clone size: -; J gene: TRBJ2-3; V gene: TRBV7-3; CDR3 protein: CASSLGVTSGGVDTQYF; CDR3 DNA: TGTGCCAGCAGCTTAGGAGTTACTAGCGGAGGGGTAGATACGCAGTATTTT
D gene: -; clone size: -; J gene: TRBJ2-2; V gene: TRBV4-1; CDR3 protein: CASSTGLLHTGELFF; CDR3 DNA: TGCGCCAGCAGCACCGGACTGCTACACACCGGGGAGCTGTTTTTT
D gene: -; clone size: -; J gene: TRBJ1-5; V gene: TRBV7-9; CDR3 protein: CASSRTGLNQPQHF; CDR3 DNA: TGTGCCAGCAGCCGAACAGGGCTGAATCAGCCCCAGCATTTT
D gene: -; clone size: -; J gene: TRBJ2-7; V gene: TRBV4-3; CDR3 protein: CASSQDPSSYEQYF; CDR3 DNA: TGCGCCAGCAGCCAAGATCCTAGCTCCTACGAGCAGTACTTC
D gene: TRBD2; clone size: -; J gene: TRBJ2-7; V gene: TRBV9; CDR3 protein: CASSGDPEVAGAYEQYF; CDR3 DNA: TGTGCCAGCAGCGGAGACCCTGAGGTAGCGGGAGCCTACGAGCAGTACTTC